The entry below gives a single TCR beta chain sequence along with its context. This clonotype showed up just once. Its recognized antigen is unknown. Qualities for individual bases were not recorded, and no much larger clone is one base off. A single read offers scant evidence. The germline V gene provides CDR1 MNHEY and CDR2 SVGAGI. Relative to germline, V is 6 bases shorter and J is 3 bases shorter, with 13 bases between their ends. The CDR3, cysteine through phenylalanine, is 14 amino acids long. Left in the record is the CDR3 DNA by itself, 42 bases read in frame from the first base. This entry comes from a study of CD8 T cells in Susac syndrome (dated by TCRdb to about 2019). The study in broad terms: Among the sequenced Susac syndrome patients, five or six had clinically active disease and about eight were in clinical remission. Clonality of the CD8+ T cell repertoire was compared between about a dozen healthy donors, approximately 14 Susac syndrome patients and roughly 16 multiple sclerosis patients. At blood withdrawal, Susac syndrome patients were therapy-naive, treated with corticosteroids (with IVIg additionally given to some), or treated with IVIg alone. Repertoire sequencing was used to test whether CD8+ T cell activation and differentiation in Susac syndrome was antigen driven.

Peripheral blood CD8+ and CD4+ T cells from healthy donors, Susac syndrome patients and multiple sclerosis patients were profiled by high-throughput TCR beta sequencing. The Susac syndrome patients fulfilled recently defined diagnostic criteria for definite or probable disease. Bulk CD8+ and CD4+ T cells were purified magnetically by negative isolation, whereas CD8+ TEMRA cells were enriched by FACS. Blood was drawn into EDTA tubes, processed within 24 hours, and PBMCs were isolated by density gradient centrifugation. PBMCs intended for TCR sequencing were cryopreserved in liquid nitrogen and thawed later in a water bath at 37 degrees C. A purity of at least 90% was achieved for sorted or isolated CD4+, CD8+ and CD8+ TEMRA cells. Summary of the overall study and its limitations: The study acknowledged that relatively few individuals were included in the TCR sequencing and HLA analysis. Looking at Susac-specific public clones, the researchers identified about 15 in the total CD8+ repertoire and 4 or 5 in the CD8+ TEMRA repertoire. CD8+ repertoires in Susac syndrome showed clonal expansion, which was highest in CD8+ TEMRA cells and was greater in clinically active patients than in remitting patients.

RNA was extracted using the RNeasy kit, and about 0.45 to 1 microgram was reverse transcribed with random hexamers. The immunoSEQ multiplex PCR assay, covering 54 Vbeta and 13 Jbeta segments, was used to amplify TCR beta CDR3 regions. To correct PCR amplification bias, a synthetic template baseline was used for both primer optimization and computational correction. The study's own analysis went as follows. Reads were annotated to V, D and J genes per IMGT and analyzed with immunoSEQ Analyzer, keeping only productive sequences. Clonality was computed as one minus Shannon entropy normalized by log2 of the number of productive unique sequences. Public and private clones were assessed among the 100 most prevalent clones of each patient and control. Clones were defined as Susac-specific when absent from the healthy and MS cohorts, from over a thousand published viral clones and from other ImmuneACCESS disease sequences. The raw public reads went through TCRdb reprocessing: fastp at Q25, MiXCR clone calling, in-frame beta chains kept. Each entry merges the rows of one CDR3 protein and shows their most common DNA and genes. The V and J calls and clone size come from TCRdb's table, not from the authors' own analysis. Recorded for this sample are over 80,000 distinct CDR3 sequences; around 94% of them occurred a single time. In total, the top ten clones hold approximately 0.92% of the sample.

This clonotype originated in a human donor with Susac syndrome. The sequence joins TRBV6-5 to TRBJ2-3; no confident D gene assignment can be made. The material sequenced was CD8+ T cells from PBMCs. In nucleotide form, the sequence is TGTGCCAGCAGCAACCCCTGGAATACAGATACGCAGTATTTT. It translates as CASSNPWNTDTQYF.